This T cell receptor beta chain is drawn from a study of CD4 T cells in relation to SARS-CoV-2 and coronaviruses. CD4+ T cells from unexposed donors were obtained before the COVID-19 pandemic (2011-2018). Cryopreserved PBMCs were CD4-enriched, then split into naive and memory cells. The assay was immunoSEQ multiplex PCR, and TCRdb's table has in-frame clones only and misses some. Altogether under 65,000 clones are present, about nine tenths being singletons, with the ten largest covering roughly 1.4%. V shed 4 bases and J shed 5 bases, with 9 bases lying between them. CDR3 length equals 14 residues. The germline gives CDR1 LNHDA, CDR2 SQIVND (reference sequence).

This TCR derives from a human donor in good health. The V call is TRBV19, the J call TRBJ1-6, with unresolved D. Sequencing was performed on memory CD4+ T cells from PBMCs. The CDR3 DNA reads TGTGCCAGTAGTAGCCAGCCCAATAATTCACCCCTCCACTTT. It yields the protein CASSSQPNNSPLHF.